The 6 T cell receptor beta chains reported below all come from one sample, sequenced in a study of Graves' ophthalmopathy and Graves' hyperthyroidism. The authors amplified TCR beta CDR3 regions, and they did so from RNA transcripts for repertoire sequencing. RT-PCR in the first round used HTBI primers; a second-round multiplex PCR followed. TCRdb processed the multiplex PCR reads anew with MiXCR; each CDR3 protein has one entry. The repertoire holds over a million distinct CDR3 sequences, with about 40% as singletons. The sequenced sample was peripheral blood or thyroid tissue (not recorded which). Every receptor here comes from an adult man with Graves' hyperthyroidism.

This clonotype occurred many times. V usage is TRBV7-2 and J usage is TRBJ1-2, with a possible D match to TRBD1 (5 bases). Per germline, CDR1 SGHTA and CDR2 FQGNSA. The CDR3 is 16 amino acids. The V end lost 6 bases, the J end lost 2 bases, and 19 bases lay between the germline ends. The CDR3, as DNA: TGTGCCAGCAGTTCAGGTGGTGGCAGGGCAAACTATGGCTACACCTTC. Its translation is CASSSGGGRANYGYTF.

J is TRBJ2-2 and V is TRBV24-1; no firm D call. CDR3 length: 12 amino acids. Trimming removed 5 bases at V and 6 bases at J, with 6 bases between. Per the germline V gene, CDR1 is KGHDR and CDR2 is SFDVKD. CDR3 in DNA: TGTGCCACCAGTGGAGTTTCCGGGGAGCTGTTTTTT. This encodes CATSGVSGELFF.

The table lists this clonotype with a few counts. The chain has TRBV20-1 and TRBJ1-5; possibly TRBD1 for D (5 bases). Germline assignment: CDR1 DFQATT and CDR2 SNEGSKA (reference sequence). The CDR3 extends over 16 amino acids. V shed 6 bases and J shed 2 bases, with 20 bases lying between them. In DNA form, the CDR3 reads TGCAGTGCCCTTAGTGGGGCTTCGTTCGGCAATCAGCCCCAGCATTTT. This gives the protein CSALSGASFGNQPQHF.

V and J are TRBV10-3 and TRBJ2-7; D gene ambiguous. V was shortened by 0 bases and J by 2 bases, with 14 bases between the two germline ends. This CDR3 region has 16 residues. CDR1 and CDR2 from the germline V gene are ENHRY and SYGVKD. The CDR3 nucleotides read TGTGCCATCAGTGAGTCCAGTGGGGAACCCCCCTACGAGCAGTACTTC. The encoded protein is CAISESSGEPPYEQYF.

This clonotype was seen a few times. The V gene is TRBV14, the J gene TRBJ1-2, with 9 nucleotides matching TRBD1. The CDR3 consists of 18 residues. J was trimmed by 0 bases and V by 0 bases; bases with no gene match: 8. Per germline, CDR1 SGHDN and CDR2 FVKESK. The CDR3 DNA reads as TGTGCCAGCAGCCAAGAAATAGGACAGGGGAACGCTAACTATGGCTACACCTTC. This gives the protein CASSQEIGQGNANYGYTF.

A note on this clonotype: At one boundary the junction diverges from the germline segment, which might be a read error. This chain connects TRBV5-1 to TRBJ2-7; 13 bases are a match to TRBD2. This CDR3 spans 15 amino acids. Per germline, CDR1 SGHRS and CDR2 YFSETQ. The CDR3 DNA reads as TGCGCCAACAGCCTACTAGCGGGGGGGACCTACGAGCAGTACTTC. Protein sequence: CANSLLAGGTYEQYF.